The source of this T cell receptor beta chain is a study of early stage breast cancer tumors. The wider study: ER+/PR+/HER2- status applied to about 80% of the 16 invasive breast tumors. The ER+/PR+/HER2- tumors included roughly eight ductal and four lobular carcinomas.

Concerning this clone itself: Its antigen is unidentified.

With V trimmed by 1 base and J by 5 bases, 8 bases remained unmatched. The CDR3 runs to 16 residues. Germline CDR1 and CDR2: LNHNV and YYDKDF (reference sequence). The repertoire was sequenced with immunoSEQ multiplex PCR; TCRdb's copy has only in-frame clones and lacks some. The table lists tens of thousands of clones, more than 65% of them singletons. Study findings and constraints: Most shared enriched TCRB sequences were commonly generated ones. Compared with adjacent normal breast, tumors showed around 2.5-fold denser, more clonal T cells.

Sequenced sample: blood. V is TRBV15 and J is TRBJ2-7; 10 nucleotides match TRBD1. The receptor was derived from a person aged 40-50 years with breast cancer. Here the CDR3 DNA reads TGTGCCACCAGCAGAGGGAGACAGGGGGCACCCCACGAGCAGTACTTC. Amino acids: CATSRGRQGAPHEQYF.